A selection of T cell receptor beta chains follows, all from one sample in a study of T cell repertoires in cytomegalovirus infection. TCRdb re-called the reads through MiXCR, storing one row per CDR3 protein. Of 450,000 to 650,000 distinct CDR3 sequences detected, about 25% appear once; the ten largest clones hold approximately 13%. Sequenced input: PBMCs. The origin of the receptors is a human donor in good health (CMV status not recorded). Some clones in this sample may be carry-over from other donors' samples. Both conserved end residues are part of each CDR3. The D gene is left open where the match is weak. The listing skips clone size in some rows; elsewhere it reads once, few, many or a size class.

v_call	clone_size	d_call	j_call	cdr3_nt	cdr3_aa
TRBV14	once	NA	TRBJ2-7	TGTGCCAGCAGCCAAGGAGGACAGCGATACTACGAGCAGTACTTC	CASSQGGQRYYEQYF
TRBV10-3	few	TRBD1	TRBJ1-1	TGTGCCATCAGTGCTGGGGCGGTGTCGGGACAGGGTCGCACTGAAGCTTTCTTT	CAISAGAVSGQGRTEAFF
TRBV7-2	many	NA	TRBJ1-1	TGTGCCAGCAGCTTAGGGCAGATCACTGAAGCTTTCTTT	CASSLGQITEAFF
TRBV6-2/TRBV6-3	NA	TRBD1	TRBJ1-5	TGTGCCAGCAGTTGGACAGGAATGGTGAGTCAGCCCCAGCATTTT	CASSWTGMVSQPQHF
TRBV12-3/TRBV12-4	NA	NA	TRBJ1-1	TGTGCCAGCAGTTTGGGTCCGAACTCTGAAGCTTTCTTT	CASSLGPNSEAFF
TRBV18	NA	TRBD1	TRBJ1-4	TGTGCCAGCTCACCCCCGGGACAGAATAATGAAAAACTGTTTTTT	CASSPPGQNNEKLFF
TRBV5-6	few	TRBD1	TRBJ1-1	TGTGCCAGCAGCCAGACAGGGAGGGGAATCACTGAAGCTTTCTTT	CASSQTGRGITEAFF
TRBV6-2/TRBV6-3	NA	TRBD1	TRBJ2-3	TGTGCCAGCAGTTACTTGACAGGGGGCGGCACAGATACGCAGTATTTT	CASSYLTGGGTDTQYF
TRBV12-3/TRBV12-4	NA	NA	TRBJ2-5	TGTGCCAGCAGCTGGGGGACTGTCGGGGAGACCCAGTACTTC	CASSWGTVGETQYF
TRBV13	NA	TRBD2	TRBJ2-1	TGTACCAGCAGCTCGACTAGCAGCTACAATGAGCAGTTCTTC	CTSSSTSSYNEQFF
TRBV9	NA	NA	TRBJ2-2	TGTGCCAGCAGCGTAGCCAGGGGATCCTCTGGCGGGGAGCTGTTTTTT	CASSVARGSSGGELFF
TRBV6-1	many	NA	TRBJ1-5	TGTGCCAGCAGCCAATATAGCAATCAGCCCCAGCATTTT	CASSQYSNQPQHF
TRBV7-6	few	NA	TRBJ2-5	TGTGCCAGCAGCTTAATAATAGAGGGGGGATTACAAGAGACCCAGTACTTC	CASSLIIEGGLQETQYF
TRBV12-3/TRBV12-4	NA	NA	TRBJ2-5	TGTGCCAGCAGGGCCGACGAGAGTGGGGAGACCCAGTACTTC	CASRADESGETQYF
TRBV19	NA	NA	TRBJ1-4	TGTGCCAGTAGTATATGGCAGGTCGATGAAAAACTGTTTTTT	CASSIWQVDEKLFF
TRBV4-3	NA	NA	TRBJ2-1	TGCGCCAGCAGCCACAGCACTGGGGGGTCCTACTACAATGAGCAGTTCTTC	CASSHSTGGSYYNEQFF
TRBV27	NA	TRBD1	TRBJ2-4	TGTGCCAGCAGTCCATCAATAAACAGGGGAAACATTCAGTACTTC	CASSPSINRGNIQYF
TRBV12-3/TRBV12-4	few	NA	TRBJ1-3	TGTGCCAGCAGTTGGGGGACAAACTCTGGAAACACCATATATTTT	CASSWGTNSGNTIYF
TRBV20-1	NA	TRBD2	TRBJ2-7	TGCAGTGCTAACCCGGGACTAGCGGGAGACGAGCAGTACTTC	CSANPGLAGDEQYF
TRBV5-1	NA	TRBD2	TRBJ2-7	TGCGCCAGCAGCCAGCTGACTAGCGGTATCTACGAGCAGTACTTC	CASSQLTSGIYEQYF
TRBV7-8	many	NA	TRBJ2-7	TGTGCCAGCAGTAAGGACGGATCCTACGAGCAGTACTTC	CASSKDGSYEQYF
TRBV7-2	many	NA	TRBJ2-7	TGTGCCAGCAGCTTTCGGCAAAGCTCCTACGAGCAGTACTTC	CASSFRQSSYEQYF
TRBV10-2	NA	NA	TRBJ2-1	TGCGCCAGCAGTGATATAGGCATGAGCTCCTACAATGAGCAGTTCTTC	CASSDIGMSSYNEQFF
TRBV7-9	NA	NA	TRBJ2-7	TGTGCCAGCAGCTGGACAGCTTACGAGCAGTACTTC	CASSWTAYEQYF
TRBV9	NA	NA	TRBJ1-4	TGTGCCAGCAGCGCGGGAGGAGGGGAAAAACTGTTTTTT	CASSAGGGEKLFF
TRBV12-3/TRBV12-4	many	TRBD1	TRBJ1-2	TGTGCCAGCAGCCCTGCCGCGACAGGGAACTATGGCTACACCTTC	CASSPAATGNYGYTF